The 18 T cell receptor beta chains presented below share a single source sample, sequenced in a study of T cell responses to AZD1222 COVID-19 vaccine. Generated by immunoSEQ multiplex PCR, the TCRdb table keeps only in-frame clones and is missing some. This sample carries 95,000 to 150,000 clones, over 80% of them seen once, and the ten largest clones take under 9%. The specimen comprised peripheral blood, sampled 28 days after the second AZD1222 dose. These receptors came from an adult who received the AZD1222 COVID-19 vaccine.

The CDR3 DNA sequence: TGTGCCAGCAGCTTGGTTAGGGGAGGGAACACTGAAGCTTTCTTT. Translated, it gives CASSLVRGGNTEAFF. This chain links TRBV5-5 with TRBJ1-1; D may be TRBD1 (5 bases). Trimming stripped 0 bases from V and 1 base from J, with 10 bases between. The germline CDR1 and CDR2 sequences are SGHKS and YYEKEE (reference sequence). This CDR3 is built from 15 residues.

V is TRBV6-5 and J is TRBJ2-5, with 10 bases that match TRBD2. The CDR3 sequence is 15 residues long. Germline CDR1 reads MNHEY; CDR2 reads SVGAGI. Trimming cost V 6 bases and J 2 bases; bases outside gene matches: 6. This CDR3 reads CASSVLAGLQETQYF. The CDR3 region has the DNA TGTGCCAGCAGCGTACTAGCGGGACTTCAAGAGACCCAGTACTTC.

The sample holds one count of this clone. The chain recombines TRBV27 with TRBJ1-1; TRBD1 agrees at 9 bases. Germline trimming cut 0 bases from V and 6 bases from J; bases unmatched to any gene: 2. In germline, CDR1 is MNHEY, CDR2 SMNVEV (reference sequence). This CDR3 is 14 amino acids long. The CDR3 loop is CASSLSQGAAEAFF. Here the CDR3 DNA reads TGTGCCAGCAGTTTATCACAGGGGGCGGCTGAAGCTTTCTTT.

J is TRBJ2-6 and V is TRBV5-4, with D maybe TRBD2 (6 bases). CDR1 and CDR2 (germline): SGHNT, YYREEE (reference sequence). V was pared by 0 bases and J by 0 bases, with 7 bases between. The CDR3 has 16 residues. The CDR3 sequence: CASSLAGGSGANVLTF. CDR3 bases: TGTGCCAGCAGCTTGGCCGGGGGCTCTGGGGCCAACGTCCTGACTTTC.

CDR3 in DNA: TGTGCCAGCAGCTTCTGGTCAGGGCCGAAAGAGACCCAGTACTTC. This codes for CASSFWSGPKETQYF. V gene TRBV7-8 combines with J gene TRBJ2-5, with D perhaps TRBD1 (5 bases). The V gene's germline CDR1 is SGHVS and CDR2 FQNEAQ. This CDR3 region has 15 residues. V was clipped by 3 bases and J by 3 bases, with 14 bases between them.

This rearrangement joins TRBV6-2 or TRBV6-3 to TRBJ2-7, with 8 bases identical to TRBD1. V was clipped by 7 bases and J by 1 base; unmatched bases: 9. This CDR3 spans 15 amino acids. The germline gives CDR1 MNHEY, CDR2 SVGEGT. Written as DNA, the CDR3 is TGTGCCAGCACCCCTTCCGGGACAGGATCCTACGAGCAGTACTTC. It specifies CASTPSGTGSYEQYF.

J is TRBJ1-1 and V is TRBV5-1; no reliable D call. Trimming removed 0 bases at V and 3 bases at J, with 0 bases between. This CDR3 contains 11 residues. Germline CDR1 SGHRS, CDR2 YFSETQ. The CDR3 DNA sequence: TGCGCCAGCAGCTTGGACACTGAAGCTTTCTTT. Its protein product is CASSLDTEAFF.

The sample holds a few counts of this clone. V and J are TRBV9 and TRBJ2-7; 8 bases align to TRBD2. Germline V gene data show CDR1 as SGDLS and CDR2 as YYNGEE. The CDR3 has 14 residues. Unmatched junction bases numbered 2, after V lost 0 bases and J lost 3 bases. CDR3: CASSVGSGSYEQYF. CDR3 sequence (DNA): TGTGCCAGCAGCGTAGGAAGCGGGAGCTACGAGCAGTACTTC.

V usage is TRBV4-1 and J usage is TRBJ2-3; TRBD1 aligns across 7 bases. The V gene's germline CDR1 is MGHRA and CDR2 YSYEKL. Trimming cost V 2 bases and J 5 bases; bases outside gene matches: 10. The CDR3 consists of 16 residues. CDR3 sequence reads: CASSQPKGAALDTQYF. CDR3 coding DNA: TGCGCCAGCAGCCAACCCAAGGGGGCAGCTTTAGATACGCAGTATTTT.

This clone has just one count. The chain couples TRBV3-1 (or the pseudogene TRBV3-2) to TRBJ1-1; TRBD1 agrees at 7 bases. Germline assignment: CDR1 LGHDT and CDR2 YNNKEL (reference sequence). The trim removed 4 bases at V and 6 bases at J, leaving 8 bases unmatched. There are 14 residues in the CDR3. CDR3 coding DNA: TGTGCCAGCAGCCCGGACAGGAGGGTCCCTGAAGCTTTCTTT. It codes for CASSPDRRVPEAFF.

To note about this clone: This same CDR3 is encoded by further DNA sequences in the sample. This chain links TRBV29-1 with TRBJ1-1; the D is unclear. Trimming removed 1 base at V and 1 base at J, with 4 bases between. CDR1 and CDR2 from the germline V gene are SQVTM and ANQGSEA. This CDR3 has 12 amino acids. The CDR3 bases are TGCAGCGTTGAAGGGAAGAACACTGAAGCTTTCTTT. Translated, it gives CSVEGKNTEAFF.

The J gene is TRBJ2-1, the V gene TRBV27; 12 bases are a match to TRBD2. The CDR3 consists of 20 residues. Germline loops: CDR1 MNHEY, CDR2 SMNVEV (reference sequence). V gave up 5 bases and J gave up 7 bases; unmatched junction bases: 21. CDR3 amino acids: CASSQRYPSSGRASGNEQFF. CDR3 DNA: TGTGCCAGCAGTCAACGATATCCGTCTAGCGGGAGGGCCTCGGGTAATGAGCAGTTCTTC.

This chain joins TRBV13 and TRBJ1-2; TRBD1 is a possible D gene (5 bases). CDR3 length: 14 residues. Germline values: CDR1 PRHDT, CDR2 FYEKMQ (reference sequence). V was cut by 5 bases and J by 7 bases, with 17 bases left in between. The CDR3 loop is CASSHSGTVGGYTF. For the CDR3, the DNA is TGTGCCAGCAGCCATTCAGGGACCGTCGGTGGCTACACCTTC.

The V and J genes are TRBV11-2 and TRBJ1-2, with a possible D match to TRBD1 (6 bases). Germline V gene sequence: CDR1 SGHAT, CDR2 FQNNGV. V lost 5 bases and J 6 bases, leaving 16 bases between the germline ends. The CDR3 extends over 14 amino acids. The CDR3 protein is CASSAHRVGDGYTF. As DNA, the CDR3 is TGTGCCAGCAGCGCACACAGGGTGGGGGATGGCTACACCTTC.

CDR3 sequence reads: CASSQQRTVLTF. The DNA of the CDR3 is TGTGCCAGCAGTCAACAAAGGACTGTCTTAACCTTC. The J gene is TRBJ1-2, the V gene TRBV6-5; no clear D. This CDR3 has 12 amino acids. CDR1 and CDR2 from the germline V gene are MNHEY and SVGAGI. Trimming pared 5 bases from V and 14 bases from J, leaving 18 bases between.

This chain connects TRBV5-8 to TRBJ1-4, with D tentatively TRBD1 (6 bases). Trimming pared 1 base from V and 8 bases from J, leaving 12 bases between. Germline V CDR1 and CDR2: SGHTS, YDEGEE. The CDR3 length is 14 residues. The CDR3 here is CASSLTGWREKLFF. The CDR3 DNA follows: TGTGCCAGCAGCTTGACAGGGTGGCGAGAAAAACTGTTTTTT.

In nucleotides, the CDR3 is TGCGCCAGCAGCTTGAGGGCGAGCGAACCCTACGAGCAGTACTTC. Protein sequence: CASSLRASEPYEQYF. The chain uses TRBV5-1 and TRBJ2-7; the D is unclear. Trimming stripped 1 base from V and 2 bases from J, with 13 bases between. This CDR3 contains 15 residues. From germline, CDR1 is SGHRS and CDR2 YFSETQ.

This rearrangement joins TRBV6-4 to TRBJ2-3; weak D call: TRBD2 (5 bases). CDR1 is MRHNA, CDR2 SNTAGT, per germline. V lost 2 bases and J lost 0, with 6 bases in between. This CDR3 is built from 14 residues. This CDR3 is CASSDGSSTDTQYF. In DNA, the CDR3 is TGTGCCAGCAGTGACGGGAGTAGCACAGATACGCAGTATTTT.